This T cell receptor beta chain was sequenced for a study of T cells in Graves' hyperthyroidism and ophthalmopathy. A note on this clonotype: The antigen remains unidentified.

Amplification targeted TCR beta CDR3 regions from RNA transcripts. The TCR CDR3 was amplified in a first-round RT-PCR using the HTBI primer set. TCRdb analysed the multiplex PCR reads with MiXCR anew, one entry per CDR3 protein. The sample has more than 300,000 distinct CDR3 sequences, about a fifth seen once. This CDR3 is 15 amino acids long. Trimming cost V 0 bases and J 2 bases; bases outside gene matches: 4. CDR1 is SQVTM, CDR2 ANQGSEA, per germline. The study, taken as a whole, reports: Model-based prediction identified ophthalmopathy a median about 6.8 months prior to its onset. Blood also carried most thyroid clonotypes expanded above 0.001.

Uncontrolled infection, other autoimmune disease, pregnancy and lactation each barred patients from inclusion. Each diagnosis drew on symptoms, thyroxine, TRAb, thyroid ultrasound and orbital computed tomography findings. This clonotype originated in a man aged 18 to 35 with Graves' ophthalmopathy. This sequence joins TRBV29-1 and TRBJ1-2, with 9 bases lining up with TRBD1. The sequencing input was blood. CDR3 in DNA: TGCAGCGTTGAAGATACAGACAGGGGGAACTATGGCTACACCTTC. Translation: CSVEDTDRGNYGYTF.